The present T cell receptor beta chain was sequenced within a study of T cell responses to AZD1222 COVID-19 vaccine. Broader study findings: At 160-218 and 743-854, vaccine-associated CD4 TCRs were dominant, and they spanned spike. Per reports, nearly half of all spike-specific TCRs target regions that are unmutated in variants. Most donors were white British and more were female, and clonal diversity was possibly underestimated. It was only 6 or 7 AZD1222 recipients who were seropositive at baseline.

CDR3 length: 14 amino acids. Per the germline V gene, CDR1 is LNHNV and CDR2 is YYDKDF (reference sequence). The J segment lost 5 bases and the V segment lost 3 bases, leaving 6 bases of the junction unmatched. Libraries were prepared by immunoSEQ multiplex PCR; TCRdb keeps only in-frame clonotypes and omits some of them. The sample gives about 180,000 clones, approximately 86% of which show up once; roughly 12% is in the top ten. In the case of this clone: Its specificity is unknown.

The sequence derives from an adult who received the AZD1222 COVID-19 vaccine. The rearrangement joins TRBV15 to TRBJ1-2; 7 bases match TRBD1. Sample: peripheral blood, taken 28 days after the second AZD1222 dose. CDR3 nucleotides: TGTGCCACCAGCAGGGGGGACAGCGCTTATGGCTACACCTTC. Amino acids: CATSRGDSAYGYTF.